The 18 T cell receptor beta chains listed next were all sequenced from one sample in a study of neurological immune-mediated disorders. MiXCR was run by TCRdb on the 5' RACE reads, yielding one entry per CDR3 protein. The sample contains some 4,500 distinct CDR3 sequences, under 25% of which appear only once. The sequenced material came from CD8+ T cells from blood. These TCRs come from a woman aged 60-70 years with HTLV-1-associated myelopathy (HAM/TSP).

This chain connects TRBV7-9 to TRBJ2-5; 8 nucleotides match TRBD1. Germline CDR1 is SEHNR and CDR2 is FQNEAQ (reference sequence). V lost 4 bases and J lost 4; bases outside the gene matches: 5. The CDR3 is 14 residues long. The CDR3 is CASSSGQAPETQYF. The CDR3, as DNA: TGTGCCAGCAGCTCGGGACAGGCCCCAGAGACCCAGTACTTC.

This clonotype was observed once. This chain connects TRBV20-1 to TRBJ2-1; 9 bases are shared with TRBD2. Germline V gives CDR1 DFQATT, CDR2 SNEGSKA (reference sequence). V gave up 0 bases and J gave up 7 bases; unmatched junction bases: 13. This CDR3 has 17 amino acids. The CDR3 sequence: CSARDLALAGLENEQFF. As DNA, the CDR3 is TGCAGTGCTAGAGATCTTGCGCTAGCGGGACTGGAGAATGAGCAGTTCTTC.

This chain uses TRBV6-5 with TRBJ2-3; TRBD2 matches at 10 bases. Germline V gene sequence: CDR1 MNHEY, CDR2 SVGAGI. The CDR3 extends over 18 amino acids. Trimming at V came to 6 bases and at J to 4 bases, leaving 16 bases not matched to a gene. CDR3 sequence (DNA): TGTGCCAGCAGGCCGTGGGCTAGCGGGAGTACCCCCCCAGATACGCAGTATTTT. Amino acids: CASRPWASGSTPPDTQYF.

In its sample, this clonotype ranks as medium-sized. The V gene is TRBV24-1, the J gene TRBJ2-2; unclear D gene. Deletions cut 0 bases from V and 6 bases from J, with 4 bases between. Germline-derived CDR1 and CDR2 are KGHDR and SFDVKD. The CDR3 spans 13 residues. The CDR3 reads CATSDLVAGELFF. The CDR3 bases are TGTGCCACCAGTGATTTGGTGGCCGGGGAGCTGTTTTTT.

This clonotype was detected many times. CDR3 DNA: TGTGCCATCAGTGAGTCTGGTACAGGGTTTTACGAGCAGTACTTC. It encodes CAISESGTGFYEQYF. This sequence joins TRBV10-3 and TRBJ2-7, with a possible D match to TRBD1 (6 bases). Germline lookup yields CDR1 ENHRY and CDR2 SYGVKD. V was cut by 0 bases and J by 4 bases, with 13 bases left in between. The CDR3 loop spans 15 amino acids.

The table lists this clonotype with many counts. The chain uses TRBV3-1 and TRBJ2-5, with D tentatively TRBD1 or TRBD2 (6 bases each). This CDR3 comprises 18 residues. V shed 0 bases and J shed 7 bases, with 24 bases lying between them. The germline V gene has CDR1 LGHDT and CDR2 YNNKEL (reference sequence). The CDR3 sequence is CASSQEFPGAPGVGTQYF. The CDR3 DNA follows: TGTGCCAGCAGCCAAGAGTTTCCGGGGGCCCCCGGGGTAGGGACCCAGTACTTC.

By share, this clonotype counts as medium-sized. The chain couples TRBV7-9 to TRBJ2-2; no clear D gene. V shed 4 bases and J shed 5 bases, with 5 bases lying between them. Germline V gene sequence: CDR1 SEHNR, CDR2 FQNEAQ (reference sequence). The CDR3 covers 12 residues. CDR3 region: CASSYSTGELFF. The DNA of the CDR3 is TGTGCCAGCAGCTACTCAACCGGGGAGCTGTTTTTT.

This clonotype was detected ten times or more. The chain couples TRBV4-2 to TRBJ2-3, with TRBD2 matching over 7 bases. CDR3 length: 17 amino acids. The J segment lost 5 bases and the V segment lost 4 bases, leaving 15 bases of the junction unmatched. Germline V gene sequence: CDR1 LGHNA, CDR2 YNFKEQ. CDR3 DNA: TGTGCCAGCAGCCTCGGAGCGGGACTCACTCCGGGAGATACGCAGTATTTT. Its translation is CASSLGAGLTPGDTQYF.

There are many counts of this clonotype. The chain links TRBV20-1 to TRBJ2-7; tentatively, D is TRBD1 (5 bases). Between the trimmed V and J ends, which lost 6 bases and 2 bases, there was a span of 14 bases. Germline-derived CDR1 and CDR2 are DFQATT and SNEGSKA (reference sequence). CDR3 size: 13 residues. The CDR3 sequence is CSASMGLAYEQYF. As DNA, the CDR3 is TGCAGTGCCAGTATGGGGCTGGCCTACGAGCAGTACTTC.

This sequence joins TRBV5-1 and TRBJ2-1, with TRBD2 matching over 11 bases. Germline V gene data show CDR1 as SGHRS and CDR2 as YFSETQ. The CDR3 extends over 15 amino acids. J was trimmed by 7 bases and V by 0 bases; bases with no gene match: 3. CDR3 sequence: CASSLALAGGNEQFF. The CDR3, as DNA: TGCGCCAGCAGCTTGGCCCTAGCGGGGGGTAATGAGCAGTTCTTC. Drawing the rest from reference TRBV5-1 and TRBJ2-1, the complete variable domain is KAGVTQTPRYLIKTRGQQVTLSCSPISGHRSVSWYQQTPGQGLQFLFEYFSETQRNKGNFPGRFSGRQFSNSRSEMNVSTLELGDSALYLCASSLALAGGNEQFFGPGTRLTVL.

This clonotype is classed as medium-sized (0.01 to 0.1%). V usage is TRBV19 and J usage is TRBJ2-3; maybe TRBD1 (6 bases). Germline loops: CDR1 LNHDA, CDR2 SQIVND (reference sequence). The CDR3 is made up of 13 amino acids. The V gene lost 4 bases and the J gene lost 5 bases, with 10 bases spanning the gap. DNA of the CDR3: TGTGCCAGTAGTAACAGGGCCCGAGATACGCAGTATTTT. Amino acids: CASSNRARDTQYF.

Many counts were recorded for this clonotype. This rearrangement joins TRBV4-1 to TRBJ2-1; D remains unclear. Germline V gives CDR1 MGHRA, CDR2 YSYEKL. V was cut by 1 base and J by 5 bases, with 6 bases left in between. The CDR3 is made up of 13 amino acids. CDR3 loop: CASSQVTNNEQFF. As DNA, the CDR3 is TGCGCCAGCAGCCAAGTTACTAACAATGAGCAGTTCTTC.

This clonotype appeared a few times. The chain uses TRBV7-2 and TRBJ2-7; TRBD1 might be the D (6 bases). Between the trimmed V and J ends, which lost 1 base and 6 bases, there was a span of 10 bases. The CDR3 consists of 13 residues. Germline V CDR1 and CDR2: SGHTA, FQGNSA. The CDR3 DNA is TGTGCCAGCAGCTTAGTTTCAGGGGCCGAGCAGTACTTC. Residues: CASSLVSGAEQYF.

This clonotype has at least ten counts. CDR3 nucleotide sequence: TGCAGTGCCCCAGCGGGGGTCGGACTCAATGAGCAGTTCTTC. It yields the protein CSAPAGVGLNEQFF. The chain is built from TRBV20-1 and TRBJ2-1; 8 nucleotides line up with TRBD2. V gave up 6 bases and J gave up 6 bases; unmatched junction bases: 10. This CDR3 region has 14 residues. The germline V gene encodes CDR1 DFQATT and CDR2 SNEGSKA (reference sequence).

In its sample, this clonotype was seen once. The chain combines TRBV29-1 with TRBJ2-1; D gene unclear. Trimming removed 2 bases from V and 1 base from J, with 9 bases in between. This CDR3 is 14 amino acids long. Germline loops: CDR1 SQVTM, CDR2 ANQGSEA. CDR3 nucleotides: TGCAGCGTTGAACCCCCGCTTTCCTACAATGAGCAGTTCTTC. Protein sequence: CSVEPPLSYNEQFF.

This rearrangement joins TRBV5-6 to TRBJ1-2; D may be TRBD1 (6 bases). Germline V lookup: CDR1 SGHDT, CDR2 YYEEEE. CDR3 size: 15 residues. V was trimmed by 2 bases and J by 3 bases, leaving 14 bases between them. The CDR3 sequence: CASSFGGGEDYGYTF. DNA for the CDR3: TGTGCCAGCAGCTTCGGAGGGGGGGAGGACTATGGCTACACCTTC.

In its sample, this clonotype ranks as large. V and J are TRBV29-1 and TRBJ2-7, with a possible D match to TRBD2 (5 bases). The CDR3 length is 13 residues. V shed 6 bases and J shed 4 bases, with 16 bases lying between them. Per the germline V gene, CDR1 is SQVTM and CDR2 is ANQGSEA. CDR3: CSVPGIDLYEQYF. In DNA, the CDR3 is TGCAGCGTCCCCGGGATAGATCTGTACGAGCAGTACTTC.

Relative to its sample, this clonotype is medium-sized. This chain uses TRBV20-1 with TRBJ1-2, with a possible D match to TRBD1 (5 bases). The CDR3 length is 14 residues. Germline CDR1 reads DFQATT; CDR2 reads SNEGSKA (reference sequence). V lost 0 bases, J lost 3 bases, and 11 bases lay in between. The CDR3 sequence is CSARETDKDYGYTF. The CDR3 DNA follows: TGCAGTGCTAGAGAAACGGACAAGGACTATGGCTACACCTTC.